This paragraph covers one TCR beta chain sequence. These data are taken from a study of blood T cell repertoires in COVID-19. As for the study in general: Specimens from acute and convalescent COVID-19 originated in the United States, Italy and Spain. PBMCs, B-cell-depleted T cells, or T cells provided the cDNA or gDNA that made up the material.

CDR1 SQVTM and CDR2 ANQGSEA come from the germline V gene. The germline V and J ends were trimmed by 2 bases and 1 base, with 11 bases remaining between them. CDR3 length: 14 residues. In the authors' methods: Estimation of nucleated cell counts was performed using reference gene primer amplification. The repertoire was sequenced with immunoSEQ multiplex PCR; TCRdb's copy has only in-frame clones and lacks some. Clone size and V and J calls were adopted from that table, with D and trimming inferred from the DNA. The data show around 200,000 clones, about 86% seen once. This clonotype was sampled from a man aged 18 to 29 with active or convalescent COVID-19. The genes are TRBV29-1 and TRBJ2-5; D possibly corresponds to TRBD2 (7 bases). What was sequenced was peripheral blood. CDR3 in DNA: TGCAGCGTTGAACCCGCGGGGGCCCAAGAGACCCAGTACTTC. Translating gives CSVEPAGAQETQYF.